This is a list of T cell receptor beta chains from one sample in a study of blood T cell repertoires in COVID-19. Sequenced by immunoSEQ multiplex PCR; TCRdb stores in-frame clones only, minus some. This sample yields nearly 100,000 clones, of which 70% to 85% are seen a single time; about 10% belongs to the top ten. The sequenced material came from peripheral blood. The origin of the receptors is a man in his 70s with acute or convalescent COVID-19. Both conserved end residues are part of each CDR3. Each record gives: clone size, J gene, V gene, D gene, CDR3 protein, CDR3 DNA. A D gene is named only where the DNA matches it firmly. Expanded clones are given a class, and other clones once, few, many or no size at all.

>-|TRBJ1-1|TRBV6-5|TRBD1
CASRAHRGTEAFF
TGTGCCAGCAGAGCCCACAGGGGAACTGAAGCTTTCTTT
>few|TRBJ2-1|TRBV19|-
CASTDSYYNEQFF
TGTGCCAGTACGGACTCGTATTACAATGAGCAGTTCTTC
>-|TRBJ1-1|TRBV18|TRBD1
CASSSSGTRGIAFF
TGTGCCAGCTCATCCTCCGGGACCAGGGGGATCGCTTTCTTT
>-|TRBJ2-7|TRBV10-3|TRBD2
CAISEFSRLAGAGQYF
TGTGCCATCAGTGAGTTCTCCCGACTAGCGGGGGCCGGGCAGTACTTC
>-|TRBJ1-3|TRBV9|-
CASSSPTSGNTIYF
TGTGCCAGCAGCTCCCCGACAAGTGGAAACACCATATATTTT
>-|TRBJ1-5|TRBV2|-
CASSASLRGNQPQHF
TGTGCCAGCAGCGCATCCTTGCGGGGCAATCAGCCCCAGCATTTT
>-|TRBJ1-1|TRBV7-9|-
CASSPTPNTEAFF
TGTGCCAGCAGCCCCACACCGAACACTGAAGCTTTCTTT
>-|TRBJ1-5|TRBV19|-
CASSIQGKDQPQHF
TGTGCCAGTAGTATACAGGGGAAGGATCAGCCCCAGCATTTT
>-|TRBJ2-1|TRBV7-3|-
CASSSTGATYNEQFF
TGTGCCAGCAGCTCAACGGGGGCTACCTACAATGAGCAGTTCTTC
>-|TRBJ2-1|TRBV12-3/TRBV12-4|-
CASSFGGFEQFF
TGTGCCAGCAGTTTCGGGGGTTTTGAGCAGTTCTTC
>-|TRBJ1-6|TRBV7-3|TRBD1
CASSVGPGQVNSPLHF
TGTGCCAGCAGCGTAGGACCGGGACAGGTGAATTCACCCCTCCACTTT
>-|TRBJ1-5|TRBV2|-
CASTGSFNQPQHF
TGTGCCAGCACCGGGTCCTTTAATCAGCCCCAGCATTTT
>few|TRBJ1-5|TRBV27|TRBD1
CASRPQQGAYQPQHF
TGTGCCAGCAGACCCCAACAGGGGGCGTATCAGCCCCAGCATTTT
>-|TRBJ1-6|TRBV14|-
CASTWRENSPLHF
TGTGCCAGCACTTGGAGGGAAAATTCACCCCTCCACTTT
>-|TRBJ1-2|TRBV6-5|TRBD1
CASNRQGSNYGYTF
TGTGCCAGCAACCGACAGGGAAGTAACTATGGCTACACCTTC
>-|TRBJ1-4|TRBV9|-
CASSVTSQGFGEKLFF
TGTGCCAGCAGCGTAACAAGCCAGGGGTTTGGGGAAAAACTGTTTTTT
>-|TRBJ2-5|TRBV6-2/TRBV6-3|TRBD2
CASSYQAGRETQYF
TGTGCCAGCAGTTATCAAGCGGGGAGAGAGACCCAGTACTTC
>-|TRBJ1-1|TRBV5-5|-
CASSSRQENTEAFF
TGTGCCAGCAGCTCCCGACAGGAAAACACTGAAGCTTTCTTT
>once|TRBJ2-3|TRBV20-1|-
CRSGPTDTQYF
TGCAGAAGCGGACCCACAGATACGCAGTATTTT
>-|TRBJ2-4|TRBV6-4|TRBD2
CASSPIAGANNIQYF
TGTGCCAGCAGCCCCATAGCGGGAGCGAATAACATTCAGTACTTC
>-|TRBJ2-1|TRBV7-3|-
CASSLNWAAYNEQFF
TGTGCCAGCAGCTTAAATTGGGCAGCCTACAATGAGCAGTTCTTC
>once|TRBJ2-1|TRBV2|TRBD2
CASRRLAGAREEQFF
TGTGCCAGCAGAAGACTAGCGGGTGCTCGGGAAGAGCAGTTCTTC
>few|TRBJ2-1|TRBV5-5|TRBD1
CASRQGQYNEQFF
TGTGCCAGCAGACAGGGACAGTACAATGAGCAGTTCTTC